Presented here are 21 T cell receptor beta chains from one specimen sequenced in a study of patients and donors after allogeneic stem cell transplantation. Each CDR3 protein gets one entry after TCRdb re-called the RT-PCR reads with MiXCR. The data show 920,000 or so distinct CDR3 sequences, 15% to 20% seen once. The source material was blood, either unsorted or a sorted T cell fraction (not recorded which). These receptors all stem from a human donor who was either an allogeneic HSCT recipient or a stem cell or donor lymphocyte infusion donor (not recorded which). It is not recorded whose cells these are; they may come from a transplant donor.

This clonotype was picked up a small number of times. V is TRBV27 and J is TRBJ1-2; D not resolved. Germline assignment: CDR1 MNHEY and CDR2 SMNVEV (reference sequence). CDR3 length: 13 amino acids. V was shortened by 8 bases and J by 7 bases, with 17 bases between the two germline ends. Written as DNA, the CDR3 is TGTGCCAGCGCAGAGAGCCCTATGAGTGGCTACACCTTC. This codes for CASAESPMSGYTF.

The CDR3 coding sequence is TGTGCCAGCAGCCGAAGAACCCGGAGGGACTACAATGAGCAGTTCTTC. Protein: CASSRRTRRDYNEQFF. The chain combines TRBV6-1 with TRBJ2-1, with D possibly being TRBD2 (6 bases). Trimming cost V 6 bases and J 3 bases, with 18 bases left between them. There are 16 residues in the CDR3. From germline, CDR1 is MNHNS and CDR2 SASEGT.

This clonotype has a handful of counts. The chain couples TRBV7-2 to TRBJ2-2; 8 bases line up with TRBD1. The CDR3 length is 15 residues. CDR1 and CDR2 from the germline V gene are SGHTA and FQGNSA. J gave up 6 bases and V 3 bases, and 6 bases lay outside the gene matches. The CDR3 DNA follows: TGTGCCAGCAGCTTTCAGGACAGGGTGGCCGGGGAGCTGTTTTTT. Protein: CASSFQDRVAGELFF.

This clonotype has only a few counts. The chain uses TRBV25-1 and TRBJ1-1; D uncertain. The CDR3 has 17 amino acids. The V gene's germline CDR1 is MGHDK and CDR2 SYGVNS. Between the trimmed V and J ends, which lost 4 bases and 1 base, there was a span of 19 bases. The CDR3 DNA follows: TGTGCCAGCAGTGCTACCCTTCCGGGCCACCCGAACACTGAAGCTTTCTTT. Amino acids: CASSATLPGHPNTEAFF.

This clonotype has only a few counts. CDR3 in amino acids: CSAEGERTANTGELFF. The CDR3 coding sequence is TGCAGTGCAGAAGGGGAGCGGACAGCGAACACCGGGGAGCTGTTTTTT. V and J are TRBV20-1 and TRBJ2-2, with a tentative D call TRBD1 (6 bases). The V gene's germline CDR1 is DFQATT and CDR2 SNEGSKA (reference sequence). CDR3 length: 16 amino acids. V gave up 6 bases and J gave up 0 bases, with 17 bases separating them.

The gene calls are TRBV11-2 and TRBJ2-7, with 7 bases that match TRBD1. CDR3 length: 12 amino acids. The ends lost 4 bases at V and 5 bases at J; junction bases unmatched: 2. CDR1 is SGHAT and CDR2 is FQNNGV in the germline V gene. In DNA form, the CDR3 reads TGTGCCAGCAGCTGGGACAGCCACGAGCAGTACTTC. It encodes CASSWDSHEQYF.

The chain has TRBV18 and TRBJ1-2; perhaps TRBD1 as D (6 bases). CDR3 length: 14 amino acids. Trimming pared 5 bases from V and 4 bases from J, leaving 14 bases between. Germline CDR1 KGHSH, CDR2 LQKENI. As DNA, the CDR3 is TGTGCCAGCTCATCTGACAGGAATTCCTATGGCTACACCTTC. Translating it yields CASSSDRNSYGYTF.

The table lists this clonotype with a few counts. The chain is built from TRBV10-3 and TRBJ2-3; 10 bases map to TRBD2. Germline lookup yields CDR1 ENHRY and CDR2 SYGVKD. With 10 bases clipped from V and 6 bases from J, the junction kept 7 bases outside the gene matches. This CDR3 is 13 amino acids long. Here the CDR3 DNA reads TGTGCCAACGGACTAGCGGAGACCGATACGCAGTATTTT. This encodes CANGLAETDTQYF.

This clonotype has more than one count but fewer than ten. The V call is TRBV6-5, the J call TRBJ1-1; no clear D. The CDR3 consists of 15 residues. Trimming pared 1 base from V and 2 bases from J, leaving 11 bases between. Germline V gives CDR1 MNHEY, CDR2 SVGAGI. The CDR3 reads CASSYWGGGNTEAFF. The CDR3 DNA reads TGTGCCAGCAGTTACTGGGGAGGAGGAAACACTGAAGCTTTCTTT.

This clonotype has more than one count but fewer than ten. V and J are TRBV12-3 or TRBV12-4 and TRBJ2-1; possible D gene TRBD2, 7 bases. The V end lost 5 bases, the J end lost 3 bases, and 14 bases lay between the germline ends. This CDR3 comprises 15 residues. CDR3 sequence reads: CASSVRGAGYNEQFF. Here the CDR3 DNA reads TGTGCCAGCAGTGTCCGGGGGGCCGGCTACAATGAGCAGTTCTTC.

This clonotype was counted only a few times. Germline is not matched at one junction end, which may reflect a read error. V is TRBV5-1 and J is TRBJ2-7, with D possibly matching TRBD1 (5 bases). This CDR3 is built from 14 residues. Germline CDR1 and CDR2: SGHRS and YFSETQ. CDR3 nucleotides: TGCGCCAGCAGCTTGACAGGAGTCTCCCACGAGCAGTACTTC. Amino acids: CASSLTGVSHEQYF.

The genes are TRBV9 and TRBJ2-2; 12 positions agree with TRBD2. CDR3 length: 17 amino acids. Trimming took 1 base from V and 5 from J; bases not matched to a gene: 6. Germline V gene sequence: CDR1 SGDLS, CDR2 YYNGEE. Here the CDR3 reads CASSVTSGGQRTGELFF. CDR3 sequence (DNA): TGTGCCAGCAGCGTAACTAGCGGGGGGCAGCGGACCGGGGAGCTGTTTTTT.

This clonotype was picked up a small number of times. This chain connects TRBV9 to TRBJ2-7, with D perhaps TRBD1 (5 bases). The CDR3 covers 14 residues. CDR1 is SGDLS and CDR2 is YYNGEE in the germline V gene. V was pared by 0 bases and J by 3 bases, with 10 bases between. The CDR3 spells CASSVATDGYEQYF. For the CDR3, the DNA is TGTGCCAGCAGCGTAGCGACAGACGGCTACGAGCAGTACTTC.

In this sample, this clonotype turned up a few times. The rearrangement links TRBV7-6 to TRBJ2-1; no clear D gene. Germline V gene sequence: CDR1 SGHVS, CDR2 FNYEAQ. The V end lost 1 base, the J end lost 3 bases, and 7 bases lay between the germline ends. This CDR3 has 14 residues. CDR3 protein: CASSLGEIYNEQFF. The CDR3, as DNA: TGTGCCAGCAGCTTAGGAGAGATCTACAATGAGCAGTTCTTC. The full variable domain, its missing parts supplied by reference TRBV7-6 and TRBJ2-1, is GAGVSQSPRYKVTKRGQDVALRCDPISGHVSLYWYRQALGQGPEFLTYFNYEAQQDKSGLPNDRFSAERPEGSISTLTIQRTEQRDSAMYRCASSLGEIYNEQFFGPGTRLTVL.

Ten or more counts support this clonotype. The rearrangement joins TRBV5-1 to TRBJ2-5; D ambiguous. V shed 4 bases and J shed 2 bases, with 24 bases lying between them. CDR3 length: 18 residues. Germline V gene lookup returns CDR1 SGHRS and CDR2 YFSETQ. The CDR3 bases are TGCGCCAGCAGCCTTGGAACATATCCCACCTGGCGTCAAGAGACCCAGTACTTC. Amino acid sequence: CASSLGTYPTWRQETQYF.

The chain is built from TRBV12-3 or TRBV12-4 and TRBJ1-5; D is uncertain. V was pared by 6 bases and J by 2 bases, with 11 bases between. The CDR3 covers 14 residues. This chain's CDR3 is CASRPGRGNQPQHF. The CDR3 DNA is TGTGCCAGCAGACCTGGACGAGGCAATCAGCCCCAGCATTTT.

This clonotype was recorded only once. This chain uses TRBV20-1 with TRBJ2-1; D may correspond to TRBD1 or TRBD2 (5 bases each). From germline, CDR1 is DFQATT and CDR2 SNEGSKA (reference sequence). The V end lost 6 bases, the J end lost 2 bases, and 14 bases lay between the germline ends. This CDR3 is built from 14 residues. The CDR3 DNA sequence: TGCAGTGCCACAGGCAGCGGTACCTACAATGAGCAGTTCTTC. This sequence encodes CSATGSGTYNEQFF.

The chain has TRBV12-3 or TRBV12-4 and TRBJ2-7, with D perhaps matching TRBD2 (6 bases). This CDR3 comprises 14 residues. V lost 3 bases and J lost 4, with 13 bases in between. In DNA form, the CDR3 reads TGTGCCAGCAGTTTGGGGGGAGGCCATTACGAGCAGTACTTC. Translation: CASSLGGGHYEQYF.

V usage is TRBV12-3 or TRBV12-4 and J usage is TRBJ2-7, with 14 nucleotides matching TRBD2. V shed 3 bases, J shed 0 bases, and the junction held 7 bases outside the gene matches. The CDR3 contains 18 residues. For the CDR3, the DNA is TGTGCCAGCAGTTTGGGACTAGCGGGGGCCCTGAGCTCCTACGAGCAGTACTTC. It encodes CASSLGLAGALSSYEQYF.

In this sample, this clonotype turned up a few times. This rearrangement joins TRBV3-1 to TRBJ1-1; D is perhaps TRBD1 (6 bases). This CDR3 spans 12 amino acids. V dropped 7 bases and J dropped 9 bases, with 15 bases sitting between them. Per the germline V gene, CDR1 is LGHDT and CDR2 is YNNKEL (reference sequence). The CDR3 DNA is TGTGCCAGCAACCTAGGGCAGGGGAAAGCTTTCTTT. Translating gives CASNLGQGKAFF. Looking up the rest from reference TRBV3-1 and TRBJ1-1 gives the full variable domain: DTAVSQTPKYLVTQMGNDKSIKCEQNLGHDTMYWYKQDSKKFLKIMFSYNNKELIINETVPNRFSPKSPDKAHLNLHINSLELGDSAVYFCASNLGQGKAFFGQGTRLTVV.

In this sample, this clonotype turned up a few times. The chain employs TRBV15 and TRBJ2-3; 10 bases agree with TRBD2. Germline values: CDR1 LNHNV, CDR2 YYDKDF (reference sequence). The CDR3 is made up of 18 amino acids. V lost 0 bases and J lost 3; bases outside the gene matches: 9. This CDR3 is CATSRDTPASGRTDTQYF. The CDR3 coding sequence is TGTGCCACCAGCAGAGATACCCCCGCTAGCGGGAGAACAGATACGCAGTATTTT.